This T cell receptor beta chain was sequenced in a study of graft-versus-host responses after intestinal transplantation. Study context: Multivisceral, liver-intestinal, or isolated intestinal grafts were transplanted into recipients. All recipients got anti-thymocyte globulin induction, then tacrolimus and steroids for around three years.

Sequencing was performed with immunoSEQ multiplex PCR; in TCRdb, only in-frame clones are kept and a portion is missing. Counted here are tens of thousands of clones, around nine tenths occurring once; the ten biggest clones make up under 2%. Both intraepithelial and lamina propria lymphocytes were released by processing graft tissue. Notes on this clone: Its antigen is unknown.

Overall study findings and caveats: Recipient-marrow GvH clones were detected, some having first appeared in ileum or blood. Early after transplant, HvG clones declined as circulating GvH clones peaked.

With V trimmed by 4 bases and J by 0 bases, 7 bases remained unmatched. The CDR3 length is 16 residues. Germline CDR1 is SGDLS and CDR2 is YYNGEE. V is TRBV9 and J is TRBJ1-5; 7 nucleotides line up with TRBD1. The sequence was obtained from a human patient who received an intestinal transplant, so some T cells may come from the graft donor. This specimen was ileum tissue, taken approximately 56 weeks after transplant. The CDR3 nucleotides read TGTGCCAGCAGCCCAGGGGGGGTCTATAGCAATCAGCCCCAGCATTTT. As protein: CASSPGGVYSNQPQHF.